The clone carrying this T cell receptor (beta chain) was recorded many times. The data derive from a study of T cells of healthy individuals. Germline-derived CDR1 and CDR2 are KGHSH and LQKENI. V dropped 6 bases and J dropped 1 base, with 10 bases sitting between them. CDR3 length: 13 amino acids. TCRdb re-called the 5' RACE reads with MiXCR, one entry per CDR3 protein. The sample carries fewer than 70,000 distinct CDR3 sequences, roughly 14% recorded once. The gene calls are TRBV18 and TRBJ2-7, with D unresolved. This TCR was sampled from a human donor in good health. The CDR3 spells CASSQDLSYEQYF. CDR3 bases: TGTGCCAGCTCGCAGGACCTATCCTACGAGCAGTACTTC.